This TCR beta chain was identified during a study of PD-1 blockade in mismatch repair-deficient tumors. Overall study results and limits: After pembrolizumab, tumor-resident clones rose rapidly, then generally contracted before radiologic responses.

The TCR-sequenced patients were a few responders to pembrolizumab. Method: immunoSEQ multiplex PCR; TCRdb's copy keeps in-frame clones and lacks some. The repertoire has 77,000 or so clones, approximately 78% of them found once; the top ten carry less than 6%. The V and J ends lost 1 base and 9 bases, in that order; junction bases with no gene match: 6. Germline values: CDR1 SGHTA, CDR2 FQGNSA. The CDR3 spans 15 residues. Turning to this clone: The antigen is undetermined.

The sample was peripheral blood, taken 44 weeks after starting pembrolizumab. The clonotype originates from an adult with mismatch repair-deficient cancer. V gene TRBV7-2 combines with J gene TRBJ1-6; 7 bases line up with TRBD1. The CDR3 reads CASSLGQGVGSPLHF. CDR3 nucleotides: TGTGCCAGCAGCTTAGGGCAGGGGGTCGGTTCACCCCTCCACTTT. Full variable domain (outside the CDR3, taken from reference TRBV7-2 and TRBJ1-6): GAGVSQSPSNKVTEKGKDVELRCDPISGHTALYWYRQSLGQGLEFLIYFQGNSAPDKSGLPSDRFSAERTGGSVSTLTIQRTQQEDSAVYLCASSLGQGVGSPLHFGNGTRLTVT.